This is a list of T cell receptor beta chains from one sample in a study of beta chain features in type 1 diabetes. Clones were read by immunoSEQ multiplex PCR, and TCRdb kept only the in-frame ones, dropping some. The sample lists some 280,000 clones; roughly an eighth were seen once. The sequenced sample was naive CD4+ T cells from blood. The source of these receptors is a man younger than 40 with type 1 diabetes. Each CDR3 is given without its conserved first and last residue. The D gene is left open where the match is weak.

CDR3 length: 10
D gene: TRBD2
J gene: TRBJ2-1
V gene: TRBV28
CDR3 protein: ASSPSGTSWF

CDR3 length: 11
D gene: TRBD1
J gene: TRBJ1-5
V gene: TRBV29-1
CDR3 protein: SVETGENQPQH

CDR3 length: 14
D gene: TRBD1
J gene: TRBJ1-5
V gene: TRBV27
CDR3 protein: ASSETGSYSNQPQH

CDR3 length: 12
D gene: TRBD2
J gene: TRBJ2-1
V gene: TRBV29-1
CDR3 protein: SVPRGGRYNEQF

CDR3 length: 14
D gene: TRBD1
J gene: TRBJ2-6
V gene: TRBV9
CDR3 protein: ASSPRQGTGANVLT

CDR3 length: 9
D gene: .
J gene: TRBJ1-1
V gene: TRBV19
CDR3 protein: ASGGPTEAF

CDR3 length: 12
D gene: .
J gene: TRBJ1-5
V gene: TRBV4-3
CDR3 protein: ASSQETAGVPQH

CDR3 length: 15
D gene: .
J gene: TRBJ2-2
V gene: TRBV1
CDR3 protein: TSSQDRLAGFTGELF

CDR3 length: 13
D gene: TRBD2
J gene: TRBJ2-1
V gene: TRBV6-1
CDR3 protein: ASSEIQRGYNEQF

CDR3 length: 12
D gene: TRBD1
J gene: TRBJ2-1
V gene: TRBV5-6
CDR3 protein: ASSPGQGVAEQF

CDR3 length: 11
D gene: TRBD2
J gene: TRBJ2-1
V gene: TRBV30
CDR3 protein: AFLAGGYNEQF

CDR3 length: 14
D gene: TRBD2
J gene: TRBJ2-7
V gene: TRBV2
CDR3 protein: ASKGLAGGGSYEQY

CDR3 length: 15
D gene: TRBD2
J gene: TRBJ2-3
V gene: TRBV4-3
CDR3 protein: ASSQLTSGSSTDTQY

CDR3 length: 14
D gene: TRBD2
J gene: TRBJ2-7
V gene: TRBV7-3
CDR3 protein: ASSLRRSSGAYEQY

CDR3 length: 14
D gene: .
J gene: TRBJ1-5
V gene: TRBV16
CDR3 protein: ASSQSGVPRGQPQH

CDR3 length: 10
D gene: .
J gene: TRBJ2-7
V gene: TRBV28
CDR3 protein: ASTGGRSEQY

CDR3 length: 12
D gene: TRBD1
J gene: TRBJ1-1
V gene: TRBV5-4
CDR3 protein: ASSLDRGSTEAF

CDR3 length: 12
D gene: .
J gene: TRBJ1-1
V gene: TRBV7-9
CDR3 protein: ATSLGAVNTEAF

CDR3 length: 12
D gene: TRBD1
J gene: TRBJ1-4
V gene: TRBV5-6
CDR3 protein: ASSLKDRVEKLF

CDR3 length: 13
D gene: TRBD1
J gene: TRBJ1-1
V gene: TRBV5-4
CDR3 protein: ASSLDQGGNTEAF

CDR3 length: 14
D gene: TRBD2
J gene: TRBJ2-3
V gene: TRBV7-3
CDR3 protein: ASSKTSAPAENTQY

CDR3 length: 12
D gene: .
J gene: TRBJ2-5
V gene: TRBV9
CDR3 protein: ASSVETNQETQY

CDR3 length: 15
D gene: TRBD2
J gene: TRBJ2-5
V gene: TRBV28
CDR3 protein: ASSLFLAGGSGETQY

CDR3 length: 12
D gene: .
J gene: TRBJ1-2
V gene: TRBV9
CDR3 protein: ASSPARANYGYT

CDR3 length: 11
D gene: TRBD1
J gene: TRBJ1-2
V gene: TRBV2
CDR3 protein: ASRDGTGYGYT

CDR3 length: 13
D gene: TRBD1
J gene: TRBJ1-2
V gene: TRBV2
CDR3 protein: ASKTEQTGTFGYT

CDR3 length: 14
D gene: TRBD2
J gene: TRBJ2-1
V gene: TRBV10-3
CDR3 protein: AISESLAGAGVEQF

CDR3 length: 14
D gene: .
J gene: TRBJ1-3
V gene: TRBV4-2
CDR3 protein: ASSQRFRSSGNTIY

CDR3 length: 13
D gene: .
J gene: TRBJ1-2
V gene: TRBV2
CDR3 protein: ASSESLGRIYGYT

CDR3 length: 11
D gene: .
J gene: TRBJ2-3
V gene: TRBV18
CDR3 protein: ASSPSSTDTQY

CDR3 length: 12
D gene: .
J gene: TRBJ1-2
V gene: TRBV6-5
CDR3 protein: ASSPVSGYYGYT

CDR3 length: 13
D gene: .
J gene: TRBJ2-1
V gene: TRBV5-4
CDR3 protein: ASSLVLAADNEQF

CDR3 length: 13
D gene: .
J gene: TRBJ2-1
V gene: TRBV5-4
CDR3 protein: ASSSGVNSYNEQF

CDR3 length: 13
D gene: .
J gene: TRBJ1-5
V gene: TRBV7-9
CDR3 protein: ASSLDLDGGKPQH

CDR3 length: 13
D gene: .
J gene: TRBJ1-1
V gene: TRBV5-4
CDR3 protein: ASSLDGRGNTEAF

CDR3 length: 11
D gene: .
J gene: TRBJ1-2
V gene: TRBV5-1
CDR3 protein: ASSYTGTYGYT

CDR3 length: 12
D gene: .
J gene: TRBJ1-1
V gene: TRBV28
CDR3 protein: ASIGGGWNTEAF

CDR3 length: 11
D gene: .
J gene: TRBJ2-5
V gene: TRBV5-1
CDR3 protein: ASSKGAEETQY

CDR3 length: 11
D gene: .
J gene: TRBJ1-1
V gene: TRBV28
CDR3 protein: ASSLPQNTEAF

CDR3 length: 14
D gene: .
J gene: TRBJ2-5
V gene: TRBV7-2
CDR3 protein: ASSFAGTAAGETQY

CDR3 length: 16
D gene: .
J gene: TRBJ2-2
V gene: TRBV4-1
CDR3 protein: ASSRTGGGNSLAGELF

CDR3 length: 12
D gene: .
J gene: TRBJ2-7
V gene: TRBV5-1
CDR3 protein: ASSPGWESYEQY

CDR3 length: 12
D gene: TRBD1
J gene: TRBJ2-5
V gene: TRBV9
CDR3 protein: ASSTGGNQETQY

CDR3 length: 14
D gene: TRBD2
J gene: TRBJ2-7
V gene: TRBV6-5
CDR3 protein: ASSYSPAGGPNEQY

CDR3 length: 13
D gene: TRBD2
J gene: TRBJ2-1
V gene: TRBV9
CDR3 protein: ASSVEGLAGARVF

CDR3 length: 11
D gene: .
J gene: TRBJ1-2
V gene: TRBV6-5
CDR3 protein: ASSGDTNYGYT

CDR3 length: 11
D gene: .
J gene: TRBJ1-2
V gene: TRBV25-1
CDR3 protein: ASRETGDYGYT

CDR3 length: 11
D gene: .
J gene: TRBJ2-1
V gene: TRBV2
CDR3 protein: ASSELAYNEQF

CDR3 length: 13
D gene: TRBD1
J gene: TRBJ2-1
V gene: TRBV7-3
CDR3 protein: ASSAQGSSYNEQF

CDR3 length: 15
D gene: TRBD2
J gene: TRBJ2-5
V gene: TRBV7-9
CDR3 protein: ASSPSLGTSAQETQY

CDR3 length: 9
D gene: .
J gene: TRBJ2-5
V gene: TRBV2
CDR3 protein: ASSSWGDQY

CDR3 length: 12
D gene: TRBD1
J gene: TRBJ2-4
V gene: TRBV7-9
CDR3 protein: ASSFGQGINIQY

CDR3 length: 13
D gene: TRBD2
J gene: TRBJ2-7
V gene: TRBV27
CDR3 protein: ASSRQAGVSHEQY

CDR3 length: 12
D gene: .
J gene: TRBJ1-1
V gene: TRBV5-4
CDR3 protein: ASSLGQANTEAF

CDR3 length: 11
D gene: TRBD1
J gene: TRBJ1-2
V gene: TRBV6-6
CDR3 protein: ASCVAGGSGYT